What follows are 27 T cell receptor beta chains derived from one specimen sequenced in a study of shared clonotypes between healthy human individuals (dated by TCRdb to 2020 to 2022). Libraries were prepared through the immunoSEQ multiplex PCR assay. The immuneACCESS repertoire file appears here via TCRdb, limited to in-frame rearrangements. These files lack a portion of the clones; in checked studies, under half of the deficit traces to unresolved V genes, and the cause of the others is not known. Here the sample has about 600,000 clones; roughly 95% occur a single time. The ten most abundant clones make up around 0.097% of the sample. CD8 naive samples consisted of CD45RO-negative cells that were positively selected for CCR7, yielding a CD45RA+CCR7+ population without TemRA cells. The sample taken for sequencing was naive CD8+ T cells sorted from blood. The sample's cell subset or site, from its label and the paper: CD45RA+CCR7+. The source of these receptors is a woman aged 25 to 39 in good health.

Concerning this clone: Other DNA sequences in the same sample also yield this CDR3. CDR3 protein: CASSIGGAGYEQYF. The CDR3 region has the DNA TGTGCCAGTAGTATTGGGGGGGCTGGCTACGAGCAGTACTTC. The chain links TRBV19 to TRBJ2-7; perhaps TRBD2 as D (7 bases). The CDR3 runs to 14 residues. With 3 bases removed from V and 3 bases from J, the gap between germline ends came to 12 bases. Germline assignment: CDR1 LNHDA and CDR2 SQIVND (reference sequence).

The chain uses TRBV5-4 and TRBJ2-7; 11 bases align to TRBD2. V lost 3 bases to trimming and J lost 2 bases; unmatched junction nucleotides: 1. Per the germline V gene, CDR1 is SGHNT and CDR2 is YYREEE (reference sequence). CDR3 length: 14 amino acids. The CDR3: CASSSTSGTYEQYF. CDR3 DNA: TGTGCCAGCAGCTCGACTAGCGGGACCTACGAGCAGTACTTC. The full variable domain, rest sourced from reference TRBV5-4 and TRBJ2-7, is ETGVTQSPTHLIKTRGQQVTLRCSSQSGHNTVSWYQQALGQGPQFIFQYYREEENGRGNFPPRFSGLQFPNYSSELNVNALELDDSALYLCASSSTSGTYEQYFGPGTRLTVT.

The CDR3 sequence is CASSPKTGGNEKLFF. DNA of the CDR3: TGTGCCAGCAGCCCGAAGACAGGGGGAAATGAAAAACTGTTTTTT. This chain joins TRBV7-9 and TRBJ1-4; 9 bases are shared with TRBD1. J lost 5 bases, V lost 5 bases, and 6 bases had no gene match. This CDR3 is built from 15 residues. Per the germline V gene, CDR1 is SEHNR and CDR2 is FQNEAQ (reference sequence).

This rearrangement joins TRBV7-9 to TRBJ1-2; D is undetermined. V gave up 5 bases and J gave up 3 bases, with 10 bases separating them. CDR3 length equals 13 residues. CDR1 and CDR2 (germline): SEHNR, FQNEAQ (reference sequence). The CDR3 protein is CASSRVKDYGYTF. CDR3 bases: TGTGCCAGCAGCCGGGTAAAGGACTATGGCTACACCTTC.

The rearrangement joins TRBV7-9 to TRBJ2-5; D uncertain. CDR3 length equals 14 residues. The V gene lost 4 bases and the J gene lost 1 base, with 10 bases spanning the gap. CDR1 and CDR2 from the germline V gene are SEHNR and FQNEAQ (reference sequence). The CDR3 protein is CASSSITTQETQYF. As DNA, the CDR3 is TGTGCCAGCAGCTCAATCACTACCCAAGAGACCCAGTACTTC. The variable domain in full, completed from reference TRBV7-9 and TRBJ2-5, reads DTGVSQNPRHKITKRGQNVTFRCDPISEHNRLYWYRQTLGQGPEFLTYFQNEAQLEKSRLLSDRFSAERPKGSFSTLEIQRTEQGDSAMYLCASSSITTQETQYFGPGTRLLVL.

This clone was counted once. This chain joins TRBV27 and TRBJ2-1; 13 positions match TRBD2. V lost 8 bases, J lost 9 bases, and 10 bases stayed unmatched. Germline CDR1 and CDR2: MNHEY and SMNVEV (reference sequence). CDR3 length: 15 amino acids. DNA for the CDR3: TGTGCCAGCGGGGCCGGGACTAGCGGGATCACTGAGCAGTTCTTC. Its translation is CASGAGTSGITEQFF.

V usage is TRBV28 and J usage is TRBJ1-4; no clear D. This CDR3 comprises 13 residues. V was cut by 11 bases and J by 4 bases, with 14 bases left in between. Germline V lookup: CDR1 MDHEN, CDR2 SYDVKM. The CDR3 bases are TGTGCCCTGGCGGACGTTCTTAATGAAAAACTGTTTTTT. Protein: CALADVLNEKLFF. The entire variable domain, with the rest obtained from reference TRBV28 and TRBJ1-4, is as follows: DVKVTQSSRYLVKRTGEKVFLECVQDMDHENMFWYRQDPGLGLRLIYFSYDVKMKEKGDIPEGYSVSREKKERFSLILESASTNQTSMYLCALADVLNEKLFFGSGTQLSVL.

V gene TRBV5-6 combines with J gene TRBJ1-6; D is perhaps TRBD1 (5 bases). This CDR3 is built from 13 residues. CDR1 and CDR2 from the germline V gene are SGHDT and YYEEEE. The V gene lost 0 bases and the J gene lost 7 bases, with 5 bases spanning the gap. The CDR3 DNA follows: TGTGCCAGCAGCTTGGCAGGGAATTCACCCCTCCACTTT. This codes for CASSLAGNSPLHF.

The V and J genes are TRBV13 and TRBJ2-5; 8 bases align to TRBD2. The CDR3 runs 16 residues. V lost 5 bases to trimming and J lost 4 bases; unmatched junction nucleotides: 12. Germline lookup yields CDR1 PRHDT and CDR2 FYEKMQ (reference sequence). CDR3 coding DNA: TGTGCCAGCAGCCCAGGGGCAGCGGGAGCTATAGAGACCCAGTACTTC. Encoded protein: CASSPGAAGAIETQYF. Full variable domain (outside the CDR3, taken from reference TRBV13 and TRBJ2-5): AAGVIQSPRHLIKEKRETATLKCYPIPRHDTVYWYQQGPGQDPQFLISFYEKMQSDKGSIPDRFSAQQFSDYHSELNMSSLELGDSALYFCASSPGAAGAIETQYFGPGTRLLVL.

The chain couples TRBV19 to TRBJ1-5; D call uncertain. The V and J ends lost 5 bases and 4 bases respectively, with 12 bases between them. Germline loops: CDR1 LNHDA, CDR2 SQIVND (reference sequence). The CDR3 spans 14 residues. CDR3: CASSGEGSNQPQHF. In nucleotides, the CDR3 is TGTGCCAGTAGTGGGGAGGGTTCTAATCAGCCCCAGCATTTT.

The genes are TRBV10-2 and TRBJ1-2; 8 positions match TRBD1. Trimming took 3 bases from V and 8 from J; bases not matched to a gene: 11. Germline loops: CDR1 WSHSY, CDR2 SAAADI. This CDR3 is 15 amino acids long. CDR3 sequence reads: CASSDIGQGARGYTF. The CDR3, as DNA: TGCGCCAGCAGTGATATAGGACAGGGTGCGCGAGGCTACACCTTC.

V is TRBV27 and J is TRBJ2-5, with D possibly being TRBD2 (5 bases). Germline lookup yields CDR1 MNHEY and CDR2 SMNVEV (reference sequence). The V and J ends lost 3 bases and 5 bases respectively, with 16 bases between them. CDR3 size: 15 residues. In DNA form, the CDR3 reads TGTGCCAGCAGTTTGGGTGCGTTAGGACTTGAGACCCAGTACTTC. Protein product: CASSLGALGLETQYF.

In regard to this clone: The same CDR3 arises from other DNA sequences in this sample as well. This chain connects TRBV27 to TRBJ2-1, with D perhaps TRBD2 (6 bases). The CDR3 extends over 12 amino acids. The V end lost 1 base, the J end lost 9 bases, and 7 bases lay between the germline ends. CDR1 and CDR2 from the germline V gene are MNHEY and SMNVEV (reference sequence). CDR3 loop: CASSLLGGEQFF. CDR3 bases: TGTGCCAGCAGTTTATTGGGGGGTGAGCAGTTCTTC.

The rearrangement links TRBV13 to TRBJ2-3; 9 bases are a match to TRBD2. This CDR3 has 15 residues. J lost 3 bases, V lost 4 bases, and 5 bases had no gene match. The germline V gene has CDR1 PRHDT and CDR2 FYEKMQ (reference sequence). CDR3: CASSWVAGETDTQYF. For the CDR3, the DNA is TGTGCCAGCAGCTGGGTAGCGGGGGAAACAGATACGCAGTATTTT.

The chain uses TRBV29-1 and TRBJ2-7; possibly TRBD2 for D (6 bases). V was cut by 1 base and J by 3 bases, with 10 bases left in between. Per the germline V gene, CDR1 is SQVTM and CDR2 is ANQGSEA. The CDR3 is 13 residues long. This chain's CDR3 is CSVEVGTDYEQYF. CDR3 sequence (DNA): TGCAGCGTTGAAGTCGGGACTGACTACGAGCAGTACTTC.

The gene calls are TRBV6-6 and TRBJ2-1; D assignment may be TRBD1 or TRBD2 (5 bases each). Germline CDR1 MNHNY, CDR2 SVGAGI (reference sequence). The CDR3 totals 15 residues. V lost 7 bases to trimming and J lost 8 bases, with 21 bases between them. DNA for the CDR3: TGTGCCAGCACCCTCACTATTTATTCGGGGCATGAGCAGTTCTTC. Its protein is CASTLTIYSGHEQFF.

This clone is a singleton in its sample. V gene TRBV2 combines with J gene TRBJ2-7, with 8 bases lining up with TRBD1. J lost 0 bases, V lost 8 bases, and 6 bases had no gene match. The CDR3 runs to 14 residues. The germline gives CDR1 SNHLY, CDR2 FYNNEI. The CDR3 region has the DNA TGTGCCAGCCTCCGGGACAGGTCCTCCTACGAGCAGTACTTC. It codes for CASLRDRSSYEQYF.

The V and J genes are TRBV27 and TRBJ1-2; 11 nucleotides agree with TRBD1. Germline trimming cut 6 bases from V and 8 bases from J; bases unmatched to any gene: 14. The V gene's germline CDR1 is MNHEY and CDR2 SMNVEV (reference sequence). The CDR3 contains 16 residues. This CDR3 reads CASRDTADRGHRGYTF. For the CDR3, the DNA is TGTGCCAGCAGAGATACCGCGGACAGGGGGCATCGGGGCTACACCTTC.

This chain connects TRBV4-1 to TRBJ2-5; 7 nucleotides agree with TRBD2. This CDR3 is built from 12 residues. CDR1 and CDR2 (germline): MGHRA, YSYEKL. Losses at the gene ends were 1 base for V and 11 bases for J; bases not matched to a gene: 4. CDR3 sequence: CASSQGGREQYF. The DNA for the CDR3 is TGCGCCAGCAGCCAAGGTGGGAGGGAGCAGTACTTC.

The chain is built from TRBV19 and TRBJ1-2; 8 bases match TRBD1. The CDR3 length is 14 residues. Germline values: CDR1 LNHDA, CDR2 SQIVND (reference sequence). With V trimmed by 6 bases and J by 4 bases, 7 bases remained unmatched. The CDR3 reads CASSQGAIIYGYTF. CDR3 coding DNA: TGTGCCAGTAGCCAGGGGGCGATTATCTATGGCTACACCTTC.

A note on this clone: Compared with germline, one end of the junction differs, possibly owing to a read error. V gene TRBV15 combines with J gene TRBJ2-6; possibly TRBD2 for D (6 bases). The CDR3 sequence is 16 residues long. CDR1 and CDR2 from the germline V gene are LNHNV and YYDKDF (reference sequence). The CDR3: CATSRAGFSGANVLTF. CDR3 sequence (DNA): TGTGCCACCAGTAGAGCGGGTTTCTCTGGGGCCAACGTCCTGACTTTC.

CDR3 sequence reads: CASSQVSPGLADLYEQYF. CDR3 nucleotides: TGTGCCAGCAGCCAAGTCTCTCCGGGACTAGCAGATCTCTACGAGCAGTACTTC. This rearrangement joins TRBV14 to TRBJ2-7; TRBD2 agrees at 9 bases. The V and J ends lost 1 base and 3 bases, in that order; junction bases with no gene match: 13. The CDR3 has 18 residues. The germline gives CDR1 SGHDN, CDR2 FVKESK.

The V and J genes are TRBV7-9 and TRBJ2-1; 12 bases are shared with TRBD2. CDR3 size: 16 residues. Trimming at V came to 1 base and at J to 10 bases, leaving 8 bases not matched to a gene. Germline-derived CDR1 and CDR2 are SEHNR and FQNEAQ (reference sequence). The chain's CDR3 is CASSLVASGRGSEQFF. The DNA of the CDR3 is TGTGCCAGCAGCTTAGTTGCTAGCGGGAGGGGTAGCGAGCAGTTCTTC. The whole variable domain, filled in from reference TRBV7-9 and TRBJ2-1, reads DTGVSQNPRHKITKRGQNVTFRCDPISEHNRLYWYRQTLGQGPEFLTYFQNEAQLEKSRLLSDRFSAERPKGSFSTLEIQRTEQGDSAMYLCASSLVASGRGSEQFFGPGTRLTVL.

J is TRBJ2-5 and V is TRBV21-1; the listed D gene, TRBD2, was not tested against the DNA. TRBV21-1 represents a pseudogene. This CDR3 spans 14 amino acids. CDR3 protein: CATSPRVEMETQYF. The DNA of the CDR3 is TGTGCCACCTCACCAAGAGTAGAAATGGAGACCCAGTACTTC.

CDR3 sequence reads: CASSIHDSDEAFF. The CDR3, as DNA: TGTGCCAGTAGTATCCACGATTCAGATGAAGCTTTCTTT. The gene calls are TRBV19 and TRBJ1-1; the D is unclear. V lost 3 bases and J lost 7, with 12 bases in between. Looked up from germline, CDR1 is LNHDA and CDR2 is SQIVND (reference sequence). CDR3 size: 13 residues.

The chain carries TRBV28 and TRBJ2-1; the D gene is possibly TRBD2 (6 bases). From germline, CDR1 is MDHEN and CDR2 SYDVKM. The CDR3 contains 14 residues. With 6 bases removed from V and 4 bases from J, the gap between germline ends came to 13 bases. DNA for the CDR3: TGTGCCAGCAGCAATCTCGCGGGGTACAATGAGCAGTTCTTC. This sequence encodes CASSNLAGYNEQFF. The whole variable domain, filled in from reference TRBV28 and TRBJ2-1, reads DVKVTQSSRYLVKRTGEKVFLECVQDMDHENMFWYRQDPGLGLRLIYFSYDVKMKEKGDIPEGYSVSREKKERFSLILESASTNQTSMYLCASSNLAGYNEQFFGPGTRLTVL.

The chain carries TRBV27 and TRBJ2-7; 9 positions match TRBD1. Germline CDR1 MNHEY, CDR2 SMNVEV (reference sequence). The CDR3 has 15 residues. V shed 4 bases, J shed 3 bases, and the junction held 7 bases outside the gene matches. This CDR3 is CASSSPGQGFYEQYF. CDR3 coding DNA: TGTGCCAGCAGTTCGCCGGGACAGGGTTTCTACGAGCAGTACTTC.